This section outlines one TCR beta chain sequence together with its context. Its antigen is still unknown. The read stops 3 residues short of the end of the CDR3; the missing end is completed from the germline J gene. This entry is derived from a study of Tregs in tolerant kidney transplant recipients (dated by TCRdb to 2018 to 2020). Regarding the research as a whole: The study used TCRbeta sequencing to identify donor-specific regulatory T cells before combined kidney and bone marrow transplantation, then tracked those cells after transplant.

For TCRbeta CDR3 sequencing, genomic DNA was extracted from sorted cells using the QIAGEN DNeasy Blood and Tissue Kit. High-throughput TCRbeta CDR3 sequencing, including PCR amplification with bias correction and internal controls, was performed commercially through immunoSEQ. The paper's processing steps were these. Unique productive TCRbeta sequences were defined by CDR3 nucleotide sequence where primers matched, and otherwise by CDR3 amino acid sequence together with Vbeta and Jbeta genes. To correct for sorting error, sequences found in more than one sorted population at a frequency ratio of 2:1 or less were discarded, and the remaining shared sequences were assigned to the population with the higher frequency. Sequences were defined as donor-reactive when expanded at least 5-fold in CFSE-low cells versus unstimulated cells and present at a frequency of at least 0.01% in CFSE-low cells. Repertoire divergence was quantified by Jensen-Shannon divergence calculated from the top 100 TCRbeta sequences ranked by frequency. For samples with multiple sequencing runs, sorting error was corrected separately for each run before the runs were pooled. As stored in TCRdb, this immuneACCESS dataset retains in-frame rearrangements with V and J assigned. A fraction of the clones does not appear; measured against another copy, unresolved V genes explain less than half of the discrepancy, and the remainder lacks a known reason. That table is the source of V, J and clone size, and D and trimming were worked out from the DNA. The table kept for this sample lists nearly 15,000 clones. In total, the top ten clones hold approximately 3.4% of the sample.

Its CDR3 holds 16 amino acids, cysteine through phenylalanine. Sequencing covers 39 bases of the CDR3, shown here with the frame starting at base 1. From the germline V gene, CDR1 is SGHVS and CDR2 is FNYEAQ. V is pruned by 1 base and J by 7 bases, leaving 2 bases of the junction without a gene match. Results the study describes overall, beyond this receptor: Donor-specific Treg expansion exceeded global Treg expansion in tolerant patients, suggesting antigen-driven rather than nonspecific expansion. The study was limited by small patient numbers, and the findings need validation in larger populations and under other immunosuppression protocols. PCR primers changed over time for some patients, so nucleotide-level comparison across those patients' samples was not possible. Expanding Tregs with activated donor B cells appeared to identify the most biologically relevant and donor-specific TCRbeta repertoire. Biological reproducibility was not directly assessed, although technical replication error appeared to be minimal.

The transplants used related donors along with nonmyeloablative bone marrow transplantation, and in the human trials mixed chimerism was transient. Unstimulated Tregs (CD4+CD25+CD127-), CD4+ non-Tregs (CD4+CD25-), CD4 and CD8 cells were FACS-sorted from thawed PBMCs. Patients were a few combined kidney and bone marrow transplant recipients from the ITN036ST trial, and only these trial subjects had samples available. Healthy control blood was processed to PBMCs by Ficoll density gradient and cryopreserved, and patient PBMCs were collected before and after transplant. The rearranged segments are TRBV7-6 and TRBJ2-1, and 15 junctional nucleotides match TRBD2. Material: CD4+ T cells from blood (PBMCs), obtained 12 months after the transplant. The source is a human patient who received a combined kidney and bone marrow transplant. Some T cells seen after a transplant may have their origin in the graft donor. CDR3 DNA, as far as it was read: TGTGCCAGCAGCTTAGGGACTAGCGGGAGGGTTAATGAG. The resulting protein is CASSLGTSGRVNE. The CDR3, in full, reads CASSLGTSGRVNEQFF.